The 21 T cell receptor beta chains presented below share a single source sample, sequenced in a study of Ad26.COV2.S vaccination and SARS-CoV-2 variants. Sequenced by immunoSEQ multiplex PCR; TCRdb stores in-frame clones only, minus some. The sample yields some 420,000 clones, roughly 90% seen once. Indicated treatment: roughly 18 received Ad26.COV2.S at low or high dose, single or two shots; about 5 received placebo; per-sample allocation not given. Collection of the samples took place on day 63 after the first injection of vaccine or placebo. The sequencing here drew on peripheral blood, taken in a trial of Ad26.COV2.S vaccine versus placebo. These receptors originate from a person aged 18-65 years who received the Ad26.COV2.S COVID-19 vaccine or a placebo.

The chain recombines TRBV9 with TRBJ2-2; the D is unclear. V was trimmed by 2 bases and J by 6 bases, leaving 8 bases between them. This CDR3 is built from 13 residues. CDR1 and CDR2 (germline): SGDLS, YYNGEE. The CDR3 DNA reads TGTGCCAGCAGCGTTACCCTAGCCGGGGAGCTGTTTTTT. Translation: CASSVTLAGELFF.

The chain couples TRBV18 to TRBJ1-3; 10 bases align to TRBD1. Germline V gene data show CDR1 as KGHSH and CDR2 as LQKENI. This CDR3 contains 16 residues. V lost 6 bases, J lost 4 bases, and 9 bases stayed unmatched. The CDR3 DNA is TGTGCCAGCTCCCTACGACAGGGGGCGGCCGGAAACACCATATATTTT. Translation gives CASSLRQGAAGNTIYF.

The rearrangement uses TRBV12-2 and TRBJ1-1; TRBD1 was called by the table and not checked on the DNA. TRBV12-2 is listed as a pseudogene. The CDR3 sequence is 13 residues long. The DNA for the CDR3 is TGTGCAAGGCCAGGGGGCAGGAACACTGAAGCTTTCTTT. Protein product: CARPGGRNTEAFF.

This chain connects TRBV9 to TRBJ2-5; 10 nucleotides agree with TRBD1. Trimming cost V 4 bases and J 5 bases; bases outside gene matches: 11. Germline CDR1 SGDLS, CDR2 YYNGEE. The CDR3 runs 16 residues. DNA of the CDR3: TGTGCCAGCAGCCTCCCCGGGACAGGGGAGAGGGAGACCCAGTACTTC. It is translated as CASSLPGTGERETQYF. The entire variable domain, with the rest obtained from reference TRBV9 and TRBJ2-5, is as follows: DSGVTQTPKHLITATGQRVTLRCSPRSGDLSVYWYQQSLDQGLQFLIQYYNGEERAKGNILERFSAQQFPDLHSELNLSSLELGDSALYFCASSLPGTGERETQYFGPGTRLLVL.

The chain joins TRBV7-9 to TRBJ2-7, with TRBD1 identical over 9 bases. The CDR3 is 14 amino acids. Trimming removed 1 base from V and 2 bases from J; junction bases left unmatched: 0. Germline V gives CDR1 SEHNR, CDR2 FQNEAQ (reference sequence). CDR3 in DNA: TGTGCCAGCAGCTTAGGACAGGGGGCCTACGAGCAGTACTTC. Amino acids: CASSLGQGAYEQYF. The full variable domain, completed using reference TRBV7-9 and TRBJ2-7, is DTGVSQNPRHKITKRGQNVTFRCDPISEHNRLYWYRQTLGQGPEFLTYFQNEAQLEKSRLLSDRFSAERPKGSFSTLEIQRTEQGDSAMYLCASSLGQGAYEQYFGPGTRLTVT.

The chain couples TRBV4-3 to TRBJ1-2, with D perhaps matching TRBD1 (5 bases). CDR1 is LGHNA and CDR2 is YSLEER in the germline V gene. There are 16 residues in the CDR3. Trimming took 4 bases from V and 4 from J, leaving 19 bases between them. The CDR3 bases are TGCGCCAGCAGCCCCGACGCCGCGGGGGTGAGCTATGGCTACACCTTC. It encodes CASSPDAAGVSYGYTF.

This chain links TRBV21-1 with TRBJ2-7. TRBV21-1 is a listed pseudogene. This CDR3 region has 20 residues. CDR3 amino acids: CASSTRTGRQDGARRHEQYF. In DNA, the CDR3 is TGTGCCAGCAGCACACGGACGGGCCGGCAAGACGGTGCAAGGAGACACGAGCAGTACTTC.

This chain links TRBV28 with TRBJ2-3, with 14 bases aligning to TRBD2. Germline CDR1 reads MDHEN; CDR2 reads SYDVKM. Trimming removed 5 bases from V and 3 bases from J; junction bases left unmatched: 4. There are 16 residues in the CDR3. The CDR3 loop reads CASSPWTSGGTDTQYF. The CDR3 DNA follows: TGTGCCAGCAGTCCTTGGACTAGCGGGGGGACAGATACGCAGTATTTT.

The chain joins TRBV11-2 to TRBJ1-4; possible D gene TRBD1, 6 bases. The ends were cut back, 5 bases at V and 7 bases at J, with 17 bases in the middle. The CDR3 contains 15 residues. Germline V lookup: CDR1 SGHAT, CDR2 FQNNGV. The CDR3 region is CASSNRGQGAEKLFF. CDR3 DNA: TGTGCCAGCAGCAACCGGGGGCAGGGAGCTGAAAAACTGTTTTTT.

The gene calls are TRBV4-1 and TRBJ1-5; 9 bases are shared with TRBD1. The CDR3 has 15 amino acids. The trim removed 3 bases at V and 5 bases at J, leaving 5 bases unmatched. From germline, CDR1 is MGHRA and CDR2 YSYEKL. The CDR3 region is CASSHVDRGYQPQHF. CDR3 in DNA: TGCGCCAGCAGCCATGTTGACAGGGGGTATCAGCCCCAGCATTTT.

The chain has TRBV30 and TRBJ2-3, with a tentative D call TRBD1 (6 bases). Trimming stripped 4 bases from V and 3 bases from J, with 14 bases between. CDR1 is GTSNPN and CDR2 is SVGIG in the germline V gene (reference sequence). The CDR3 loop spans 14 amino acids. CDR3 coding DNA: TGTGCCTGGAATCGAGGGGGTGGGACAGATACGCAGTATTTT. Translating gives CAWNRGGGTDTQYF.

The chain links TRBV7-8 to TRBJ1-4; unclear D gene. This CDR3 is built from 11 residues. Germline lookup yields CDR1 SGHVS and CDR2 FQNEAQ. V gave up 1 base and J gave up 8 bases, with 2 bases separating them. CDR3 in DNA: TGTGCCAGCAGCTTAGTGGAAAAACTGTTTTTT. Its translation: CASSLVEKLFF. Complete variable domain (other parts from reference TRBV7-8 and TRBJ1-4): GAGVSQSPRYKVAKRGQDVALRCDPISGHVSLFWYQQALGQGPEFLTYFQNEAQLDKSGLPSDRFFAERPEGSVSTLKIQRTQQEDSAVYLCASSLVEKLFFGSGTQLSVL.

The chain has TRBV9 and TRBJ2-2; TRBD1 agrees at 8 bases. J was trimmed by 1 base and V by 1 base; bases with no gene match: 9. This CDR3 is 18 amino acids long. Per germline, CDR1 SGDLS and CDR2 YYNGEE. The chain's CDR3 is CASSVIPLTGENTGELFF. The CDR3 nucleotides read TGTGCCAGCAGCGTAATCCCCCTGACAGGGGAGAACACCGGGGAGCTGTTTTTT.

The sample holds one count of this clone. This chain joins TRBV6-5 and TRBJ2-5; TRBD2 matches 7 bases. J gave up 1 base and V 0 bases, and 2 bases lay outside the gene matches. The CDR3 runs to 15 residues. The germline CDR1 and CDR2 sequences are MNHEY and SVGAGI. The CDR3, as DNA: TGTGCCAGCAGTTACTCTGGGGGGGGCCAAGAGACCCAGTACTTC. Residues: CASSYSGGGQETQYF.

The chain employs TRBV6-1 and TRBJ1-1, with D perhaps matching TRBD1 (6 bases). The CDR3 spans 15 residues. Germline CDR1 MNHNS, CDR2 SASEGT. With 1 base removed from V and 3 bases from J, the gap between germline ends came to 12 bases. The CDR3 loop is CASSEDGRGYTEAFF. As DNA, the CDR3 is TGTGCCAGCAGTGAAGATGGCAGGGGCTACACTGAAGCTTTCTTT.

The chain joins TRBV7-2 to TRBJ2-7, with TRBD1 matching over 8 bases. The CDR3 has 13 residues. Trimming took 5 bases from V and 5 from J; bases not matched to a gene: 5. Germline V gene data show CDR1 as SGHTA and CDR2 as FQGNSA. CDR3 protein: CASSQRQGHEQYF. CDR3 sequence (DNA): TGTGCCAGCAGCCAACGACAGGGGCACGAGCAGTACTTC.

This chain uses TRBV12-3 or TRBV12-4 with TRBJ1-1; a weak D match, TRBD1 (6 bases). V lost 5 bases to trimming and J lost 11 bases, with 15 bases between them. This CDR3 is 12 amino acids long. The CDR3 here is CASSLHRDRAFF. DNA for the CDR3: TGTGCCAGCAGTCTCCACAGGGATCGGGCTTTCTTT.

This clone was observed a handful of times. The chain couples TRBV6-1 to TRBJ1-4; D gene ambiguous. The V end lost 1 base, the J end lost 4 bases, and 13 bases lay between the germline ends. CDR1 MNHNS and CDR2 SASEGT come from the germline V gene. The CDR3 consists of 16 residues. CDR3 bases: TGTGCCAGCAGTGAAGGGCAACCAAGACTTAATGAAAAACTGTTTTTT. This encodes CASSEGQPRLNEKLFF.

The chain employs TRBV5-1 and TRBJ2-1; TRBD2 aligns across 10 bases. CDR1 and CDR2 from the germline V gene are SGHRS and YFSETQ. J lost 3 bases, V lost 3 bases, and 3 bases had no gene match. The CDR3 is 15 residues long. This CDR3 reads CASSWASGGYNEQFF. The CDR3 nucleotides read TGCGCCAGCAGCTGGGCTAGCGGGGGCTACAATGAGCAGTTCTTC.

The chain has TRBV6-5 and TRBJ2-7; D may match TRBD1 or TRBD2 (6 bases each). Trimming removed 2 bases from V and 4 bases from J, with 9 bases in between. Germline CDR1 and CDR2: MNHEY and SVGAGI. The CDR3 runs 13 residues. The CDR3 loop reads CASSYGGQYEQYF. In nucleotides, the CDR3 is TGTGCCAGCAGTTACGGGGGGCAGTACGAGCAGTACTTC.

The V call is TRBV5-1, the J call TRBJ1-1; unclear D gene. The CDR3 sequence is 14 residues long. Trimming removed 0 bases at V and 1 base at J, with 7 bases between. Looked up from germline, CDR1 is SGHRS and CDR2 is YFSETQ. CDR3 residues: CASSLGSANTEAFF. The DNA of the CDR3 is TGCGCCAGCAGCTTGGGCTCTGCGAACACTGAAGCTTTCTTT.